The sequence of this T cell receptor (beta chain) was determined in a study of neurological immune-mediated disorders. Overall study findings and caveats: The most TCR clonal expansion was seen in HTLV-1-associated myelopathy, and the least was seen in multiple sclerosis, which fell below healthy controls. Across subjects, expanded clones had no CDR3 amino acid sequences in common, pointing to private repertoires in all groups.

CDR1 DFQATT and CDR2 SNEGSKA come from the germline V gene (reference sequence). There are 13 residues in the CDR3. The ends were cut back, 6 bases at V and 0 bases at J, with 9 bases in the middle. This clonotype appeared many times. Its antigen is not identified. Synthesis of cDNA was performed by 5'RACE using 10-nucleotide random UMIs. The output of every sequencing run exceeded 190 million TCR-beta sequences, derived from 15-18 subjects. Each CDR3 protein is one row after TCRdb ran MiXCR on the 5' RACE reads. The data show about 48,000 distinct CDR3 sequences, with roughly 13% seen just once and approximately 9% held by the top ten. Time point denoted: longitudinal time-point 3.

Material: PBMCs. The chain has TRBV20-1 and TRBJ1-5, with D hard to call. This sequence originates from a male donor with HTLV-1-associated myelopathy (HAM/TSP). The CDR3 is CSASRNSNQPQHF. The CDR3 nucleotides read TGCAGTGCGTCCCGTAATAGCAATCAGCCCCAGCATTTT.